These 6 T cell receptor beta chains came from one sample sequenced in a study of early T cells in non-severe SARS-CoV-2 infection (dated by TCRdb to the early 2020s). Receptors were amplified or captured by 5' RACE. Sequencer: NextSeq 500. The public sequencing data were trimmed at Q25 with fastp and processed into clonotypes with MiXCR by TCRdb, which kept only in-frame beta chains. Each CDR3 protein appears once, grouped with its most common genes and DNA. This sample lists approximately 71,000 distinct CDR3 sequences; roughly 12% were detected once. The ten largest clones take up 3.5% to 5.5% of the sample. Sequencing was performed on whole blood. These receptors were obtained from an adult who was a healthcare worker with PCR-confirmed SARS-CoV-2 infection or an uninfected control (not recorded which).

The chain has TRBV24-1 and TRBJ2-1; 9 bases map to TRBD2. Per the germline V gene, CDR1 is KGHDR and CDR2 is SFDVKD. This CDR3 comprises 13 residues. Trimming at V came to 6 bases and at J to 8 bases, leaving 4 bases not matched to a gene. CDR3 sequence reads: CATSRTSDYEQFF. The DNA of the CDR3 is TGTGCCACCAGTAGGACTAGCGACTATGAGCAGTTCTTC.

A few counts support this clonotype. The V and J genes are TRBV4-1 and TRBJ2-1, with D maybe TRBD2 (6 bases). V was trimmed by 4 bases and J by 2 bases, leaving 21 bases between them. There are 18 residues in the CDR3. Germline loops: CDR1 MGHRA, CDR2 YSYEKL. This CDR3 is CASSPESSTGVPYNEQFF. CDR3 sequence (DNA): TGCGCCAGCAGCCCAGAGTCTAGTACGGGAGTCCCCTACAATGAGCAGTTCTTC.

This clonotype came up many times. The CDR3 loop reads CAISGNHGGNSPLHF. DNA of the CDR3: TGTGCCATCAGTGGAAATCACGGTGGTAATTCACCCCTCCACTTT. The V gene is TRBV10-3, the J gene TRBJ1-6, with unresolved D. Germline V gene data show CDR1 as ENHRY and CDR2 as SYGVKD. The CDR3 is 15 residues long. Trimming shortened V by 4 bases and J by 6 bases, and 13 bases separated the two germline ends.

This clonotype was seen repeatedly, ten times or more. J is TRBJ1-2 and V is TRBV14; 7 nucleotides align to TRBD1. V was clipped by 4 bases and J by 5 bases; unmatched bases: 16. CDR1 and CDR2 (germline): SGHDN, FVKESK. The CDR3 extends over 17 amino acids. Here the CDR3 DNA reads TGTGCCAGCAGCCCGACCGGGACAGCCCCTGGGGGGTATGGCTACACCTTC. It translates to CASSPTGTAPGGYGYTF.

This clonotype was counted once. V and J are TRBV6-5 and TRBJ1-1; tentative D call: TRBD1 (5 bases). Germline V gene data show CDR1 as MNHEY and CDR2 as SVGAGI. Trimming shortened V by 8 bases and J by 4 bases, and 20 bases separated the two germline ends. The CDR3 spans 15 residues. DNA for the CDR3: TGTGCCAGCGGTGGGGCCCAGGGAGTTGTCACTGAAGCTTTCTTT. Its translation is CASGGAQGVVTEAFF.

About this clonotype itself: Possible read error: a much larger clone is one base away. The chain couples TRBV7-3 to TRBJ2-7; D is tentatively TRBD1 or TRBD2 (5 bases each). Germline V gives CDR1 SGHTA, CDR2 FQGTGA. The CDR3 consists of 14 residues. The CDR3 region is CACSPGTSSYEQYF. The CDR3 DNA follows: TGTGCCTGCAGCCCGGGGACCAGCTCCTACGAGCAGTACTTC.